The clone carrying this T cell receptor (beta chain) was seen repeatedly, ten times or more. As yet, its antigen is unknown. Individual cDNA molecules each carried unique molecular identifiers attached by the library. Each CDR3 protein gets one entry after TCRdb re-called the RACE reads with MiXCR. This sample carries 240,000 or so distinct CDR3 sequences, approximately 8.6% of them seen once, and the ten largest clones take over 2%. Germline V gene lookup returns CDR1 LGHNA and CDR2 YNFKEQ. This CDR3 spans 14 amino acids. The V gene end was trimmed by 3 bases and the J gene end by 4 bases; junction bases not matched to a gene: 2. This specimen belongs to a study of human T cells and chemical hapten exposure. Regarding the study as a whole: Clustering by CDR3 similarity yielded significantly more large clusters from expanded TCRs than controls.

Time point meaning: pre-sensitization, week 0. Documented treatment: therapeutic diphenylcyclopropenone sensitization with weekly scalp DPC. Prior to application of each patch test, blood was drawn. The genes are TRBV4-2 and TRBJ2-3; 9 bases align to TRBD1. This receptor was taken from a woman between 35 and 50 years old with alopecia areata. Some clones in this sample may be carry-over from other donors' samples. Sequencing used whole blood, obtained in connection with sensitization to the hapten diphenylcyclopropenone (DPC). CDR3 sequence: CASSQGQGSDTQYF. In DNA form, the CDR3 reads TGTGCCAGCAGCCAGGGACAGGGATCAGATACGCAGTATTTT.